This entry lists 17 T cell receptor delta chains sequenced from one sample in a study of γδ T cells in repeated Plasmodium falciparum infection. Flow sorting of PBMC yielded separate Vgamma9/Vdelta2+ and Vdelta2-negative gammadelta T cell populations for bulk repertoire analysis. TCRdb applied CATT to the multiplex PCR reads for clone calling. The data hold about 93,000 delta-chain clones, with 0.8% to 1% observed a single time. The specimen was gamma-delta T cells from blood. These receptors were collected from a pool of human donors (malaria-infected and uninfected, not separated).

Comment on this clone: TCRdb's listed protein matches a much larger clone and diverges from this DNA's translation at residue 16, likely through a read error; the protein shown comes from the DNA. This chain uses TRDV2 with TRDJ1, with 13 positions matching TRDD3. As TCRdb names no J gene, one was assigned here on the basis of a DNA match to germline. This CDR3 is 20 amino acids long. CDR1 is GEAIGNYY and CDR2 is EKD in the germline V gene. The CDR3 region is CACDTLVLGDTRKDTNKLIF. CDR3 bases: TGTGCCTGTGACACCCTGGTACTGGGGGATACGCGGAAGGACACCAATAAACTCATCTTT.

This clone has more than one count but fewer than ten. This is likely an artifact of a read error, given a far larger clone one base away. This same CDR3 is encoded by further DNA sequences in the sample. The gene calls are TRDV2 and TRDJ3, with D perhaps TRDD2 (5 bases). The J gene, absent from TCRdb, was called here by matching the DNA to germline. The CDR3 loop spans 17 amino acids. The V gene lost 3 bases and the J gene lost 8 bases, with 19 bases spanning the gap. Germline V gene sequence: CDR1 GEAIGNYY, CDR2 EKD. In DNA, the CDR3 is TGTGCCTGTGACCCCCCCTACTCCCCTCCAAACACCCGACAGATGTTTTTC. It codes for CACDPPYSPPNTRQMFF.

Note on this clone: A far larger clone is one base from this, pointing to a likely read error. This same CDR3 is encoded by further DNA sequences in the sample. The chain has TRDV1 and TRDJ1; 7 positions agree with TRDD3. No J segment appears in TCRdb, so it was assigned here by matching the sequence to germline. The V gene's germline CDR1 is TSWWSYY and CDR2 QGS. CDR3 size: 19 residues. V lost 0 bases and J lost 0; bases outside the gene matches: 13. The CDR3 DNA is TGTGCTCTTGGGGAACTGACCCTTGTCTGGGGGCCATACACCGATAAACTCATCTTT. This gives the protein CALGELTLVWGPYTDKLIF.

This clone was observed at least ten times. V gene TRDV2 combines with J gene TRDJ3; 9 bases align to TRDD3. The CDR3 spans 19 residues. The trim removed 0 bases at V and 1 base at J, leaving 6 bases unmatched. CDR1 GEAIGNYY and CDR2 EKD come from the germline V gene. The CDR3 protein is CACDTAGGFGSWDTRQMFF. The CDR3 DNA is TGTGCCTGTGACACCGCTGGGGGATTCGGTTCCTGGGACACCCGACAGATGTTTTTC.

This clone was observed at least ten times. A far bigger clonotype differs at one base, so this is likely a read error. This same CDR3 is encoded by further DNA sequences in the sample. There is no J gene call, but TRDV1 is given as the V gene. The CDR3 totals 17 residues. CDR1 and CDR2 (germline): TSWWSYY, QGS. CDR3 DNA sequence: TGTGCTCTTGGGCTATTTCCTACAGGGCGTACGAACGATAAACTCATCTTC. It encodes CALGLFPTGRTNDKLIF.

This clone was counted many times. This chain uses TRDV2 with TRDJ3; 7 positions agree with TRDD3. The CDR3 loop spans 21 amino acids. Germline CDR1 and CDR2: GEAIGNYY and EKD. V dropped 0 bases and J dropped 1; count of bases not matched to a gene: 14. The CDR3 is CACDTCTGDSCRSWDTRQMFF. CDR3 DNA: TGTGCCTGTGACACCTGTACTGGGGATAGCTGTCGGTCCTGGGACACCCGACAGATGTTTTTC.

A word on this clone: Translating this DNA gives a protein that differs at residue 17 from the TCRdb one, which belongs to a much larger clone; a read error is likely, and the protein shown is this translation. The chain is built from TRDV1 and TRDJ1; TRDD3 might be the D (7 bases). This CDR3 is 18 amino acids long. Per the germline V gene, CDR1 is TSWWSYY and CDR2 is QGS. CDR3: CALGEGPSAPGDRGKLTF. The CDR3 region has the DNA TGTGCTCTTGGGGAAGGGCCTTCCGCCCCCGGGGATAGGGGTAAACTCACCTTT.

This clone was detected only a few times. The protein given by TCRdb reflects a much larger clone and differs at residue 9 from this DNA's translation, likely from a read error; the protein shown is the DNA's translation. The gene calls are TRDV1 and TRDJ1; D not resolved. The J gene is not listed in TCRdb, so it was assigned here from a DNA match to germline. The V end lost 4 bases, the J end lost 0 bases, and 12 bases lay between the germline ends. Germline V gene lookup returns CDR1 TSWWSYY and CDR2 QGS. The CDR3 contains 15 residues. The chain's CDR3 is CALGAPTPHTDKLIF. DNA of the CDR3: TGTGCTCTTGGGGCCCCGACCCCGCACACCGATAAACTCATCTTT.

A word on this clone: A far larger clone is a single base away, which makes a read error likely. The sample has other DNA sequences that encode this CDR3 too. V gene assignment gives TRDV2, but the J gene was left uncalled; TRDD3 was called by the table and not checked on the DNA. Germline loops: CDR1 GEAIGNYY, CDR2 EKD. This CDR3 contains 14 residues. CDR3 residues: CACDPVMLGDTLIF. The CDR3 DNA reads TGTGCCTGTGACCCGGTTATGCTGGGGGATACGCTCATCTTT.

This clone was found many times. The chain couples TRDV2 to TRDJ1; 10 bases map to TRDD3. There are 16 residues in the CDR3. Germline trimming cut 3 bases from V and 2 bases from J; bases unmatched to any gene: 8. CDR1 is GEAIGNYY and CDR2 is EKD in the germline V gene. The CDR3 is CACDALTGGLTDKLIF. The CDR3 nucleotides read TGTGCCTGTGACGCTTTGACTGGGGGATTAACCGATAAACTCATCTTT.

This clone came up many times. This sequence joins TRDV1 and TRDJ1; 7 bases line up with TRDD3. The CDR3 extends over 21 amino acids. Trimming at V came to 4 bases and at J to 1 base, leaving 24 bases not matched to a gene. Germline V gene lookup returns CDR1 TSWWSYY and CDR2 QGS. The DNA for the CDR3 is TGTGCTCTTGGGGTTTCTTCCCCACACGCGCCTTGGGGGAGCCTCACCGATAAACTCATCTTT. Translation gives CALGVSSPHAPWGSLTDKLIF.

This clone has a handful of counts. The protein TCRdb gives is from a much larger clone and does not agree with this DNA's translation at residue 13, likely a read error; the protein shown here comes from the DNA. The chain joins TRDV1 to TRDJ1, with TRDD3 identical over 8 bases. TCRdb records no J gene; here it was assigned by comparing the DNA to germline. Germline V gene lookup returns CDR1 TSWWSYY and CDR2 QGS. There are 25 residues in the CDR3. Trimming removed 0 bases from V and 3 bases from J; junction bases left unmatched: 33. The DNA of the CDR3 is TGTGCTCTTGGGGAACTTCCCGCGGTGGCCCTTACGGGGATACTGGGGGGTTCCCGGGCCGATAAACTCATCTTT. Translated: CALGELPAVALTGILGGSRADKLIF.

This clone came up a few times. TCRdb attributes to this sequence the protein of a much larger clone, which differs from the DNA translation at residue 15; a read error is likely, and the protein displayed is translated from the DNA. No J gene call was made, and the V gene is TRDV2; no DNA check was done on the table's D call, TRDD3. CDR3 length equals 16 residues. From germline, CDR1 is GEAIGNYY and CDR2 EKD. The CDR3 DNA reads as TGTGCCTGTGATCGGGTACTGGGGGATACCTCCCTTAAACTCACCTTT. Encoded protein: CACDRVLGDTSLKLTF.

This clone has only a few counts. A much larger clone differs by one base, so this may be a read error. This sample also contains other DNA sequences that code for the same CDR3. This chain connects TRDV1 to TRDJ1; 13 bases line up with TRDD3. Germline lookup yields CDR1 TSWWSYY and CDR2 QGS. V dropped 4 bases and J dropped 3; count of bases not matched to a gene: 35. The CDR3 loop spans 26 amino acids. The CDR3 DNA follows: TGTGCTCTTGGGGCCCCAAGGCCTTCGTACAATGTACTGGGGGATACGCGTATCCGTTTCCCCGATAAACTCATCTTT. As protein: CALGAPRPSYNVLGDTRIRFPDKLIF.

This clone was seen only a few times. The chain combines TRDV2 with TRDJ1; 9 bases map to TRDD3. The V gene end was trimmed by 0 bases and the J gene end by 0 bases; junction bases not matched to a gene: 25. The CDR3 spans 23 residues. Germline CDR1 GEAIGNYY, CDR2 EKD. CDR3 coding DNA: TGTGCCTGTGACACCGTGCCAATCGCCGGTACTGGGGGACCACGGGGGTACACCGATAAACTCATCTTT. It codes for CACDTVPIAGTGGPRGYTDKLIF.

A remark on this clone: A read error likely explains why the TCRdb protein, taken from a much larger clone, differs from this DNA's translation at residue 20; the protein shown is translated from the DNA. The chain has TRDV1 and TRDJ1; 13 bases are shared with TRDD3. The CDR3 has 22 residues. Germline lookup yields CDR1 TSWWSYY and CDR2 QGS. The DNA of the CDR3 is TGTGCTCTTGGGGAACTCCTTCCTACTAAGTACTGGGGGATACGAGGGGCCGATAAACCCATCTTT. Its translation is CALGELLPTKYWGIRGADKPIF.

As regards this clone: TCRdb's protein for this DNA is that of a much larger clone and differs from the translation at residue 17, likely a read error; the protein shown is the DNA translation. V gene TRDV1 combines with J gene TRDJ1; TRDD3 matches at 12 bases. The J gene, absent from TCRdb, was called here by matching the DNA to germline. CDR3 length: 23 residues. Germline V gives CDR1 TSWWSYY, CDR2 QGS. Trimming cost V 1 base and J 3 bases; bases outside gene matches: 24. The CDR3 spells CALGEPPASYAYWGILRADKLIF. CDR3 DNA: TGTGCTCTTGGGGAACCCCCGGCTTCCTACGCTTACTGGGGGATACTTAGGGCCGATAAACTCATCTTT.